Following are 5 T cell receptor beta chains from one sample sequenced in a study of regulatory T cells in long-lasting Graves disease. The time point here: persistent/refractory GD, antithyroid drugs over 5 years with positive TRAb. PBMC RNA served as the TCR library source. Investigators prepared the TCR beta libraries by applying iRepertoire HTBI primers and Arm-PCR of CDR3 regions. TCRdb redid the calling of the multiplex PCR reads with MiXCR, one entry per CDR3 protein. The table records about 470,000 distinct CDR3 sequences, about 22% of them present only once. Here the sequenced sample was peripheral blood mononuclear cells (PBMCs), taken when the disease was refractory, from a patient treated with antithyroid drugs. The receptors stem from a female donor with Graves disease.

This rearrangement joins TRBV29-1 to TRBJ2-7; 13 bases align to TRBD2. CDR1 SQVTM and CDR2 ANQGSEA come from the germline V gene. CDR3 length equals 13 residues. Unmatched junction bases numbered 2, after V lost 6 bases and J lost 3 bases. CDR3 loop: CSVGTSGIYEQYF. The CDR3 nucleotides read TGCAGCGTAGGGACTAGCGGGATCTACGAGCAGTACTTC.

This chain links TRBV7-6 with TRBJ1-5; possible D gene TRBD1, 5 bases. The germline gives CDR1 SGHVS, CDR2 FNYEAQ. This CDR3 spans 15 amino acids. V lost 1 base and J 4 bases, leaving 11 bases between the germline ends. As DNA, the CDR3 is TGTGCCAGCAGCTTAGAAAGGGGAGGTAATCAGCCCCAGCATTTT. This codes for CASSLERGGNQPQHF.

This clonotype was found many times. The rearrangement links TRBV7-2 to TRBJ1-2, with 7 bases aligning to TRBD1. The length of the CDR3 is 13 residues. Unmatched junction bases numbered 8, after V lost 5 bases and J lost 8 bases. In germline, CDR1 is SGHTA, CDR2 FQGNSA. Written as DNA, the CDR3 is TGTGCCAGCAGCACCGACAGGGAGACAGGCTACACCTTC. The encoded protein is CASSTDRETGYTF.

This clonotype was seen at least ten times. V is TRBV6-5 and J is TRBJ1-2, with D hard to call. Germline CDR1 and CDR2: MNHEY and SVGAGI. CDR3 length: 15 residues. V gave up 0 bases and J gave up 4 bases, with 12 bases separating them. CDR3 loop: CASSYSSTQFYGYTF. DNA of the CDR3: TGTGCCAGCAGTTACTCGAGTACGCAGTTCTATGGCTACACCTTC.

Comment on this clonotype: One junction end disagrees with the germline gene, perhaps due to a read error. The chain links TRBV27 to TRBJ2-7; perhaps TRBD1 as D (5 bases). Germline CDR1 is MNHEY and CDR2 is SMNVEV (reference sequence). CDR3 length equals 14 residues. CDR3 coding DNA: TGTGCAAGCAGTCTGGCAGGGCTCCGCTACGAGCAGTACTTC. This encodes CASSLAGLRYEQYF.